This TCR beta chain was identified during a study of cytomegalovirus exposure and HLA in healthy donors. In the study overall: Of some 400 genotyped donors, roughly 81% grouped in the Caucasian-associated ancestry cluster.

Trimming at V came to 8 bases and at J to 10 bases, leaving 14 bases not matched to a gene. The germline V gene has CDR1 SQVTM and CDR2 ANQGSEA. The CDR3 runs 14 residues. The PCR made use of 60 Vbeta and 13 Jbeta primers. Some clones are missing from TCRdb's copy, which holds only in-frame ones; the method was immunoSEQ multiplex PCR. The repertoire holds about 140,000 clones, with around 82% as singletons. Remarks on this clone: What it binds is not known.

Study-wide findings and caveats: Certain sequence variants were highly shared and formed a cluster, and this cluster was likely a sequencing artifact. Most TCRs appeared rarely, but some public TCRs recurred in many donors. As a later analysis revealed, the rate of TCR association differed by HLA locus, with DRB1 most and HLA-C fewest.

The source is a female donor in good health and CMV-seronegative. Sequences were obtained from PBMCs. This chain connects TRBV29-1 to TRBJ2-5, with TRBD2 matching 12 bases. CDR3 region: CSFGVRLAGVIQYF. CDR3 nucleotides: TGCAGCTTCGGGGTTAGACTAGCGGGAGTAATCCAGTACTTC.